One sample yielded the 23 T cell receptor beta chains listed below, sequenced in a study of cytomegalovirus exposure and HLA in healthy donors. The PCR employed 60 Vbeta primers together with 13 Jbeta primers. TCRdb's copy holds only in-frame clones and misses some; the assay was immunoSEQ multiplex PCR. The sample has approximately 190,000 clones, 81% seen once. Source material: PBMCs. Receptors were obtained from a man aged 50 to 59 in good health and CMV-seronegative.

CDR3 amino acids: CASSQGAFLSTDTQYF. As DNA, the CDR3 is TGCGCCAGCAGCCAAGGGGCCTTCCTAAGCACAGATACGCAGTATTTT. The V and J genes are TRBV4-3 and TRBJ2-3, with D unresolved. Trimming took off 1 base at V and 0 bases at J, with 11 bases between the two ends. This CDR3 is 16 amino acids long. From germline, CDR1 is LGHNA and CDR2 YSLEER.

This clone was detected only once. This sequence joins TRBV19 and TRBJ1-5; TRBD1 matches 7 bases. This CDR3 region has 16 residues. The germline V gene has CDR1 LNHDA and CDR2 SQIVND (reference sequence). J gave up 5 bases and V 4 bases, and 11 bases lay outside the gene matches. The CDR3 loop reads CASSKKGQVDYQPQHF. Here the CDR3 DNA reads TGTGCCAGTAGTAAGAAAGGACAGGTAGATTATCAGCCCCAGCATTTT.

Of note for this clone: The germline gene is not matched at one end of the junction; a read error may be the cause. This chain links TRBV18 with TRBJ2-7; D is unclear. CDR1 and CDR2 from the germline V gene are KGHSH and LQKENI. This CDR3 has 16 residues. The CDR3 nucleotides read TGTGCCAGCTCACCAAACAGCTTACTCAGCTCCTACGAGCAGCACTTC. Translation: CASSPNSLLSSYEQHF.

The V gene is TRBV11-3, the J gene TRBJ2-5; D uncertain. The CDR3 covers 12 residues. Per germline, CDR1 SGHNT and CDR2 YENEEA. V lost 5 bases to trimming and J lost 11 bases, with 15 bases between them. CDR3 sequence: CASSRNEQEQYF. The CDR3 DNA follows: TGTGCCAGCAGCCGTAACGAGCAAGAGCAGTACTTC.

This clone was picked up a small number of times. The J gene is TRBJ2-1, the V gene TRBV2, with D possibly TRBD2 on 7 matching bases. CDR1 and CDR2 from the germline V gene are SNHLY and FYNNEI. There are 15 residues in the CDR3. V was cut by 2 bases and J by 7 bases, with 15 bases left in between. CDR3 loop: CASSEMGGGVNEQFF. The CDR3 DNA sequence: TGTGCCAGCAGTGAAATGGGGGGGGGCGTTAATGAGCAGTTCTTC.

The genes are TRBV19 and TRBJ1-5; 7 bases map to TRBD1. Germline V gives CDR1 LNHDA, CDR2 SQIVND (reference sequence). V dropped 0 bases and J dropped 4; count of bases not matched to a gene: 9. The CDR3 length is 17 residues. DNA of the CDR3: TGTGCCAGTAGTATAGATAAAAGGGGGCCAGGGAATCAGCCCCAGCATTTT. This translates into CASSIDKRGPGNQPQHF.

This clone was seen a few times. The CDR3 DNA reads TGTGCCAGCAGCTCCAGGGATAGCAATCAGCCCCAGCATTTT. This sequence encodes CASSSRDSNQPQHF. The chain has TRBV11-2 and TRBJ1-5; D is perhaps TRBD1 (5 bases). The V and J ends lost 4 bases and 0 bases respectively, with 7 bases between them. Germline CDR1 and CDR2: SGHAT and FQNNGV. The CDR3 contains 14 residues.

The count of this clone is one. J is TRBJ2-5 and V is TRBV25-1; 12 bases line up with TRBD1. The V gene end was trimmed by 7 bases and the J gene end by 4 bases; junction bases not matched to a gene: 7. The CDR3 sequence is 15 residues long. CDR1 and CDR2 (germline): MGHDK, SYGVNS. The CDR3 nucleotides read TGTGCCAGCACCCCGGGACAGGGGGCTGGAGAGACCCAGTACTTC. Translation: CASTPGQGAGETQYF.

A single count supports this clone. The rearrangement uses TRBV27 and TRBJ1-2, with 8 bases matching TRBD1. V lost 6 bases, J lost 1 base, and 7 bases stayed unmatched. The CDR3 extends over 15 amino acids. CDR1 is MNHEY and CDR2 is SMNVEV in the germline V gene (reference sequence). The CDR3 reads CASRNRGSLNYGYTF. In DNA, the CDR3 is TGTGCCAGCAGGAACAGGGGGTCCCTTAACTATGGCTACACCTTC.

This clone was recorded a few times. This chain connects TRBV4-3 to TRBJ1-1; D is uncertain. Trimming removed 0 bases from V and 5 bases from J, with 13 bases in between. CDR1 and CDR2 from the germline V gene are LGHNA and YSLEER. The length of the CDR3 is 15 residues. The CDR3 spells CASSQDGDYVTEAFF. The CDR3 region has the DNA TGCGCCAGCAGCCAAGACGGGGATTACGTGACTGAAGCTTTCTTT.

This chain links TRBV9 with TRBJ1-4; TRBD1 aligns across 9 bases. J gave up 6 bases and V 2 bases, and 2 bases lay outside the gene matches. The CDR3 contains 14 residues. Germline V gene sequence: CDR1 SGDLS, CDR2 YYNGEE. The CDR3 sequence is CASSVGQGYEKLFF. The CDR3 bases are TGTGCCAGCAGCGTGGGACAGGGATATGAAAAACTGTTTTTT.

The J gene is TRBJ1-5, the V gene TRBV5-6, with D possibly matching TRBD1 (5 bases). The CDR3 length is 16 residues. V was shortened by 1 base and J by 1 base, with 12 bases between the two germline ends. CDR1 and CDR2 from the germline V gene are SGHDT and YYEEEE. The CDR3 DNA follows: TGTGCCAGCAGCTTGCGGGGGGGAAAGAGCAATCAGCCCCAGCATTTT. It translates to CASSLRGGKSNQPQHF.

V gene TRBV21-1 combines with J gene TRBJ2-1; the table calls TRBD2, which could not be checked here. TRBV21-1 is annotated as a pseudogene. The CDR3 runs 12 residues. The DNA of the CDR3 is TGTGCCAGCAGATCTAGCTACAATGAGCAGTTCTTC. Protein: CASRSSYNEQFF.

This chain joins TRBV27 and TRBJ2-5; TRBD1 is a possible D gene (6 bases). Germline loops: CDR1 MNHEY, CDR2 SMNVEV (reference sequence). This CDR3 has 15 residues. Trimming stripped 3 bases from V and 7 bases from J, with 18 bases between. CDR3 bases: TGTGCCAGCAGTTTGAACTCACAGGGCTGGGCGACCCAGTACTTC. Its protein is CASSLNSQGWATQYF.

The chain links TRBV7-8 to TRBJ1-5; D possibly corresponds to TRBD1 (6 bases). CDR3 length equals 14 residues. Germline CDR1 reads SGHVS; CDR2 reads FQNEAQ. V was shortened by 5 bases and J by 4 bases, with 12 bases between the two germline ends. The CDR3 DNA reads as TGTGCCAGCAGCATACAGGGATTAAATCAGCCCCAGCATTTT. This gives the protein CASSIQGLNQPQHF.

V and J are TRBV5-5 and TRBJ2-7, with a possible D match to TRBD2 (6 bases). CDR3 length: 12 residues. From germline, CDR1 is SGHKS and CDR2 YYEKEE (reference sequence). Trimming removed 4 bases at V and 9 bases at J, with 14 bases between. The CDR3 protein is CASSAEGIRQYF. CDR3 DNA: TGTGCCAGCAGCGCGGAGGGTATTCGGCAGTACTTC.

This clone occurred a few times. Written as DNA, the CDR3 is TGTGCCTGCGGCGGGGGCCCGTACACTGAAGCTTTCTTT. Its translation: CACGGGPYTEAFF. V usage is TRBV19 and J usage is TRBJ1-1; D might be TRBD1 (6 bases). CDR3 length: 13 residues. Trimming removed 11 bases at V and 3 bases at J, with 16 bases between. The germline gives CDR1 LNHDA, CDR2 SQIVND (reference sequence).

The V gene is TRBV2, the J gene TRBJ1-1, with 7 bases lining up with TRBD1. The CDR3 loop spans 14 amino acids. The V gene's germline CDR1 is SNHLY and CDR2 FYNNEI. V dropped 8 bases and J dropped 4; count of bases not matched to a gene: 10. The CDR3 bases are TGTGCCAGCGGGGGACAGTGGAGGGGCACTGAAGCTTTCTTT. Translating it yields CASGGQWRGTEAFF.

The chain has TRBV27 and TRBJ1-2; D uncertain. The CDR3 contains 14 residues. Germline values: CDR1 MNHEY, CDR2 SMNVEV (reference sequence). V was pared by 4 bases and J by 3 bases, with 12 bases between. CDR3 loop: CASSSYTADYGYTF. The DNA for the CDR3 is TGTGCCAGCAGTTCTTACACCGCGGACTATGGCTACACCTTC.

The V call is TRBV11-2, the J call TRBJ1-1, with 8 bases identical to TRBD1. Germline V CDR1 and CDR2: SGHAT, FQNNGV. V shed 5 bases and J 4 bases; nucleotides not matched to a gene: 3. This CDR3 is 13 amino acids long. In nucleotides, the CDR3 is TGTGCCAGCAGCGGCAGGGGGCCCACTGAAGCTTTCTTT. Translation: CASSGRGPTEAFF.

The chain uses TRBV19 and TRBJ2-7, with TRBD2 identical over 7 bases. The germline V gene has CDR1 LNHDA and CDR2 SQIVND (reference sequence). With V trimmed by 4 bases and J by 3 bases, 9 bases remained unmatched. This CDR3 region has 15 residues. CDR3 coding DNA: TGTGCCAGTAGTACCGAGGGGCGGGGGATCTACGAGCAGTACTTC. It codes for CASSTEGRGIYEQYF.

This chain uses TRBV6-5 with TRBJ2-3, with TRBD2 identical over 7 bases. The germline V gene has CDR1 MNHEY and CDR2 SVGAGI. CDR3 length: 15 residues. The V segment lost 2 bases and the J segment 5 bases; nucleotides outside the gene matches: 7. The CDR3 sequence: CASSYGGGLGDTQYF. For the CDR3, the DNA is TGTGCCAGCAGTTACGGGGGGGGTCTTGGAGATACGCAGTATTTT.

There are a few counts of this clone. This chain links TRBV6-6 with TRBJ1-2; D uncertain. V shed 2 bases and J shed 6 bases, with 10 bases lying between them. CDR3 length equals 13 residues. Germline CDR1 is MNHNY and CDR2 is SVGAGI (reference sequence). In DNA, the CDR3 is TGTGCCAGCAGTTACAGCAGGTACGATGGCTACACCTTC. Residues: CASSYSRYDGYTF.